This TCR beta chain was sequenced in a study of blood T cell repertoires in COVID-19. Overall study: Samples came from the United States, Italy and Spain, spanning acute and convalescent COVID-19.

Here immunoSEQ multiplex PCR was the method, and the copy in TCRdb shows in-frame clones only, minus some. The sample records about 76,000 clones, around 87% being singletons. Germline V lookup: CDR1 SGHAT, CDR2 FQNNGV. Between the trimmed V and J ends, which lost 5 bases and 7 bases, there was a span of 14 bases. This CDR3 spans 13 amino acids. The genes are TRBV11-2 and TRBJ1-2; perhaps TRBD1 as D (5 bases). The receptor comes from a woman aged 80 or over with active or convalescent COVID-19. The sample consisted of peripheral blood. The CDR3 loop reads CASSGHLRGGYTF. The DNA for the CDR3 is TGTGCCAGCAGCGGACACCTGCGAGGTGGCTACACCTTC.